These 2 T cell receptor beta chains originate from one sample sequenced in a study of T cells expressing NK-cell markers. TCRdb re-called the 5' RACE reads and catalogs CDR3 proteins one per entry, DNA excluded. Here the sample table reports 550,000 or so distinct CDR3 sequences. The sequenced sample was blood T cells: a sorted CD56 or NKG2C T cell subset, CD4+ or CD8+ T cells, or bulk PBMC T cells (not recorded which). Source of these receptors: a man aged 18-30 years in good health.

The gene calls are TRBV28 and TRBJ2-5; TCRdb names TRBD1, which stays unverified in the absence of DNA. The CDR3 has 12 residues. Germline CDR1 MDHEN, CDR2 SYDVKM. CDR3 sequence reads: CASLGGIETQYF. Together with reference TRBV28 and TRBJ2-5, the CDR3 gives the full variable domain: DVKVTQSSRYLVKRTGEKVFLECVQDMDHENMFWYRQDPGLGLRLIYFSYDVKMKEKGDIPEGYSVSREKKERFSLILESASTNQTSMYLCASLGGIETQYFGPGTRLLVL.

The chain uses TRBV10-3 and TRBJ1-6. The CDR3 runs 12 residues. In germline, CDR1 is ENHRY, CDR2 SYGVKD. The CDR3 here is CAISESHSPLHF.